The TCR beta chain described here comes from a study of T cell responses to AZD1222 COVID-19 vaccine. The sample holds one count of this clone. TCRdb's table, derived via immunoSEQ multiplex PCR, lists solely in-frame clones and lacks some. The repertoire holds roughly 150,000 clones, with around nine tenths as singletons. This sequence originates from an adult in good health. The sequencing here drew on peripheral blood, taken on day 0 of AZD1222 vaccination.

Written as DNA, the CDR3 is TGTGCCAGCAGCCAAATTGGGGCTGGGGTCTACGAGCAGTACTTC. It specifies CASSQIGAGVYEQYF. The chain links TRBV7-9 to TRBJ2-7, with a weak D call TRBD1 (5 bases). The CDR3 consists of 15 residues. With 5 bases removed from V and 3 bases from J, the gap between germline ends came to 17 bases. Germline V CDR1 and CDR2: SEHNR, FQNEAQ (reference sequence).